Each of the 9 T cell receptor beta chains below was sequenced from the same sample in a study of cytomegalovirus exposure and HLA in healthy donors. This PCR relied on a set of 60 Vbeta primers and 13 Jbeta primers. Sequencing was performed with immunoSEQ multiplex PCR; in TCRdb, only in-frame clones are kept and a portion is missing. The sample holds 170,000 or so clones, 70% to 80% seen once. The specimen sequenced was PBMCs. These receptors were taken from a woman aged 55 to 70 in good health and CMV-seropositive.

The rearrangement joins TRBV7-8 to TRBJ2-7, with TRBD1 as a possible D gene (6 bases). The V end lost 3 bases, the J end lost 3 bases, and 12 bases lay between the germline ends. Germline V lookup: CDR1 SGHVS, CDR2 FQNEAQ. The CDR3 totals 14 residues. CDR3 loop: CASSFPGALYEQYF. In nucleotides, the CDR3 is TGTGCCAGCAGCTTTCCAGGGGCCCTCTACGAGCAGTACTTC.

The rearrangement uses TRBV4-2 and TRBJ2-3; 13 bases agree with TRBD2. CDR1 and CDR2 from the germline V gene are LGHNA and YNFKEQ. CDR3 length: 18 amino acids. V lost 4 bases, J lost 3 bases, and 10 bases stayed unmatched. CDR3 nucleotide sequence: TGTGCCAGCAGCCCTCGGACTAGCGGGAGCCAGCCGACAGATACGCAGTATTTT. The encoded protein is CASSPRTSGSQPTDTQYF.

In this sample, this clone turned up once. V and J are TRBV5-7 and TRBJ1-2; 7 bases map to TRBD1. TRBV5-7 is known as an ORF, though its function is uncertain. V lost 2 bases and J lost 6; bases outside the gene matches: 10. This CDR3 is 15 amino acids long. CDR3 residues: CASSFRQGAIHGYTF. CDR3 in DNA: TGTGCCAGCAGCTTCCGACAGGGAGCCATCCATGGCTACACCTTC.

The chain uses TRBV7-9 and TRBJ1-4, with TRBD1 as a possible D gene (5 bases). The germline gives CDR1 SEHNR, CDR2 FQNEAQ (reference sequence). CDR3 length: 14 residues. The V end lost 8 bases, the J end lost 1 base, and 11 bases lay between the germline ends. CDR3 coding DNA: TGTGCCAGCCGGCCAGGGAAAACTAATGAAAAACTGTTTTTT. The encoded protein is CASRPGKTNEKLFF.

This clone was seen a handful of times. V gene TRBV27 combines with J gene TRBJ2-5; 9 nucleotides match TRBD1. After removal of 4 bases from V and 5 bases from J, the junction contained 11 bases not matched to a gene. Germline CDR1 MNHEY, CDR2 SMNVEV (reference sequence). This CDR3 region has 16 residues. CDR3 DNA: TGTGCCAGCAGTTATATGCCCGGACAGGGGCGGGAGACCCAGTACTTC. This encodes CASSYMPGQGRETQYF.

As concerns this clone: Other DNA sequences from this sample encode an identical CDR3 as well. The CDR3 nucleotides are TGTGCCAGCAGCGTAGGGACTAGCGGAAGCTACGAGCAGTACTTC. It specifies CASSVGTSGSYEQYF. The rearrangement links TRBV9 to TRBJ2-7; 10 bases fit TRBD2. The CDR3 extends over 15 amino acids. Germline assignment: CDR1 SGDLS and CDR2 YYNGEE. The trim removed 0 bases at V and 3 bases at J, leaving 3 bases unmatched.

This rearrangement joins TRBV7-3 to TRBJ2-6, with 10 bases fitting TRBD2. The CDR3 length is 18 residues. Per the germline V gene, CDR1 is SGHTA and CDR2 is FQGTGA. J lost 3 bases, V lost 2 bases, and 7 bases had no gene match. DNA of the CDR3: TGTGCCAGCAGCTTAGTGCTAGCGGGAGTAGGTGGGGCCAACGTCCTGACTTTC. Translation: CASSLVLAGVGGANVLTF.

V gene TRBV11-2 combines with J gene TRBJ1-1; the D is unclear. Germline V gene sequence: CDR1 SGHAT, CDR2 FQNNGV. V shed 2 bases and J shed 9 bases, with 10 bases lying between them. The CDR3 extends over 12 amino acids. CDR3 in amino acids: CASSLLQQKAFF. The CDR3 DNA is TGTGCCAGCAGCTTATTACAACAGAAAGCTTTCTTT.

The chain has TRBV2 and TRBJ1-1; D remains ambiguous. Germline V gene data show CDR1 as SNHLY and CDR2 as FYNNEI. CDR3 length: 13 residues. The germline V and J ends were trimmed by 8 bases and 6 bases, with 16 bases remaining between them. The CDR3 nucleotides read TGTGCCAGCGGCCCCCCCGAGGGTCCTGAAGCTTTCTTT. Encoded protein: CASGPPEGPEAFF.